This TCR beta chain was recovered during a study of CXCR3-negative and CXCR3-positive naive CD8 T cells. Study findings and constraints: Relative to memory CD8+ cells, whose diversity was much lower, both naive subsets had comparably high diversity. Within a donor, both naive subsets shared TRBV-TRBJ usage, unlike memory cells. Hydrophobicity was higher for TRB CDR3s found in CXCR3-positive naive cells than in CXCR3-negative naive cells.

CDR1 and CDR2 from the germline V gene are SGHVS and FNYEAQ. CDR3 length: 15 residues. Triplicate 300,000-cell sorts were made of each CD8+ T cell subset. As concerns this clonotype: Its target is not known.

Through 5' RACE with UMI labels, the TRB cDNA libraries were prepared. TCRdb re-called the 5' RACE reads; one entry per CDR3 protein, DNA not given. The listing records about 110,000 distinct CDR3 sequences. The receptor comes from a human donor in good health. Some clones in this sample may be carry-over from other donors' samples. The sequenced sample was naive CXCR3+ CD8+ T cells from blood. Regarding subset: CD45RO-CCR7+CD27+CD95- naive CD8+ T cells expressing CXCR3 (TNR3+). The gene calls are TRBV7-6 and TRBJ1-1; TCRdb's D gene call, TRBD1, goes unchecked for lack of DNA. CDR3 region: CASSATGGSYTEAFF.